Below are 28 T cell receptor beta chains sequenced from a single sample in a study of blood T cell repertoires in COVID-19. Some clones are missing from TCRdb's copy, which holds only in-frame ones; the method was immunoSEQ multiplex PCR. The data contain around 140,000 clones, around 87% of them seen just once; the ten biggest clones take up around an eighth. Sample: peripheral blood. All receptors derive from a man aged 18 to 35 with COVID-19, enrolled during active disease.

This chain links TRBV5-4 with TRBJ2-5; 7 nucleotides match TRBD1. This CDR3 contains 15 residues. V shed 3 bases, J shed 3 bases, and the junction held 8 bases outside the gene matches. Germline CDR1 reads SGHNT; CDR2 reads YYREEE (reference sequence). The CDR3, as DNA: TGTGCCAGCAGCTACCAACCTGACAGGGAAGAGACCCAGTACTTC. This translates into CASSYQPDREETQYF.

V gene TRBV28 combines with J gene TRBJ2-7, with 8 nucleotides matching TRBD1. With 2 bases clipped from V and 4 bases from J, the junction kept 7 bases outside the gene matches. CDR1 MDHEN and CDR2 SYDVKM come from the germline V gene. The CDR3 loop spans 15 amino acids. The CDR3 sequence: CASSLGQGAGYEQYF. CDR3 in DNA: TGTGCCAGCAGTTTAGGGCAGGGGGCGGGATACGAGCAGTACTTC.

V usage is TRBV28 and J usage is TRBJ2-3; no reliable D call. The germline V gene encodes CDR1 MDHEN and CDR2 SYDVKM. The CDR3 has 15 amino acids. The V end was cut by 3 bases, the J end by 1 base, with 11 bases between. CDR3 sequence reads: CASSFTFPGTDTQYF. Here the CDR3 DNA reads TGTGCCAGCAGTTTCACTTTCCCGGGCACAGATACGCAGTATTTT.

The chain uses TRBV24-1 and TRBJ2-1, with D perhaps TRBD1 (6 bases). CDR1 and CDR2 from the germline V gene are KGHDR and SFDVKD. This CDR3 is 16 amino acids long. Trimming left V 0 bases short and J 8 bases short, with 16 bases between. The CDR3 loop is CATSDLETNRAHEQFF. CDR3 bases: TGTGCCACCAGTGATTTGGAGACGAACAGGGCCCATGAGCAGTTCTTC.

The chain is built from TRBV15 and TRBJ1-5; 11 bases line up with TRBD1. Germline V gene sequence: CDR1 LNHNV, CDR2 YYDKDF (reference sequence). V shed 4 bases, J shed 5 bases, and the junction held 4 bases outside the gene matches. The CDR3 is made up of 15 amino acids. CDR3 nucleotide sequence: TGTGCCACCAGCATCGGACAGGGGGCATATCAGCCCCAGCATTTT. It codes for CATSIGQGAYQPQHF. Supplemented by reference TRBV15 and TRBJ1-5, the full variable domain reads DAMVIQNPRYQVTQFGKPVTLSCSQTLNHNVMYWYQQKSSQAPKLLFHYYDKDFNNEADTPDNFQSRRPNTSFCFLDIRSPGLGDTAMYLCATSIGQGAYQPQHFGDGTRLSIL.

CDR3 nucleotide sequence: TGCGCCAGCAGCCAAGAGACGCCGGGACAGGGGGTAAGGGGGCAAGAGACCCAGTACTTC. Amino acid sequence: CASSQETPGQGVRGQETQYF. The V gene is TRBV4-3, the J gene TRBJ2-5, with TRBD1 matching 11 bases. The CDR3 length is 20 residues. Trimming cost V 0 bases and J 2 bases; bases outside gene matches: 14. Germline V gene data show CDR1 as LGHNA and CDR2 as YSLEER.

The chain couples TRBV20-1 to TRBJ2-2; D remains ambiguous. The CDR3 is made up of 11 amino acids. V dropped 3 bases and J dropped 8 bases, with 7 bases sitting between them. CDR1 is DFQATT, CDR2 SNEGSKA, per germline (reference sequence). The CDR3 bases are TGCAGTGCTAGTGCTAATGGGGAGCTGTTTTTT. Translation: CSASANGELFF.

This clone appeared a single time. The chain joins TRBV11-2 to TRBJ2-1, with 9 bases identical to TRBD1. The CDR3 sequence is 15 residues long. Germline V gene lookup returns CDR1 SGHAT and CDR2 FQNNGV. V gave up 5 bases and J gave up 1 base; unmatched junction bases: 3. The CDR3 sequence is CASSPGTGSYNEQFF. The CDR3 DNA follows: TGTGCCAGCAGCCCCGGGACAGGGTCCTACAATGAGCAGTTCTTC.

This sequence joins TRBV14 and TRBJ2-1; perhaps TRBD2 as D (6 bases). Between the trimmed V and J ends, which lost 1 base and 9 bases, there was a span of 10 bases. Germline CDR1 and CDR2: SGHDN and FVKESK. The CDR3 length is 13 residues. The CDR3 loop is CASSQGTISEQFF. As DNA, the CDR3 is TGTGCCAGCAGCCAAGGGACTATTAGTGAGCAGTTCTTC.

This chain connects TRBV5-8 to TRBJ1-6, with 7 bases lining up with TRBD1. The CDR3 extends over 17 amino acids. CDR1 SGHTS and CDR2 YDEGEE come from the germline V gene. The junction had 8 bases not matched to a gene; V was cut back by 1 base and J by 4 bases. CDR3 sequence: CASSLYLRDRYNSPLHF. As DNA, the CDR3 is TGTGCCAGCAGCTTGTATCTGCGGGACAGATATAATTCACCCCTCCACTTT.

The chain couples TRBV6-5 to TRBJ2-7; 8 bases agree with TRBD1. Trimming at V came to 0 bases and at J to 1 base, leaving 5 bases not matched to a gene. This CDR3 is 16 amino acids long. From germline, CDR1 is MNHEY and CDR2 SVGAGI. The CDR3 sequence is CASSYSAGGVSYEQYF. CDR3 bases: TGTGCCAGCAGTTACTCAGCAGGGGGCGTTTCCTACGAGCAGTACTTC.

The V gene is TRBV7-7, the J gene TRBJ2-2, with D tentatively TRBD1 (5 bases). Germline V gene data show CDR1 as SSHAT and CDR2 as FNYEAQ (reference sequence). This CDR3 spans 16 amino acids. V gave up 1 base and J gave up 3 bases, with 12 bases separating them. CDR3 coding DNA: TGTGCCAGCAGCTTAGTCGCAGGGTCGGACACCGGGGAGCTGTTTTTT. The encoded protein is CASSLVAGSDTGELFF. Combining the CDR3 with reference TRBV7-7 and TRBJ2-2 gives the whole variable domain GAGVSQSPRYKVTKRGQDVTLRCDPISSHATLYWYQQALGQGPEFLTYFNYEAQPDKSGLPSDRFSAERPEGSISTLTIQRTEQRDSAMYRCASSLVAGSDTGELFFGEGSRLTVL.

This rearrangement joins TRBV28 to TRBJ2-4; D not resolved. V dropped 6 bases and J dropped 7 bases, with 10 bases sitting between them. The CDR3 is 12 amino acids. CDR1 and CDR2 from the germline V gene are MDHEN and SYDVKM. For the CDR3, the DNA is TGTGCCAGCAGCGAGGCGCGGAACATTCAGTACTTC. The encoded protein is CASSEARNIQYF.

The V call is TRBV7-9, the J call TRBJ2-1; tentatively, D is TRBD2 (6 bases). Trimming pared 3 bases from V and 5 bases from J, leaving 14 bases between. The germline CDR1 and CDR2 sequences are SEHNR and FQNEAQ (reference sequence). The CDR3 spans 15 residues. In DNA form, the CDR3 reads TGTGCCAGCAGCTTCCTGGCGGGAATCCACAATGAGCAGTTCTTC. This translates into CASSFLAGIHNEQFF.

The chain carries TRBV28 and TRBJ1-5, with 7 bases aligning to TRBD1. This CDR3 comprises 15 residues. V dropped 6 bases and J dropped 1; count of bases not matched to a gene: 6. The germline V gene encodes CDR1 MDHEN and CDR2 SYDVKM. CDR3 loop: CASRRQGPSNQPQHF. The CDR3 region has the DNA TGTGCCAGCAGGCGACAGGGACCAAGCAATCAGCCCCAGCATTTT.

The chain couples TRBV10-2 to TRBJ2-7; 9 bases match TRBD1. The germline CDR1 and CDR2 sequences are WSHSY and SAAADI. The CDR3 covers 13 residues. The ends lost 4 bases at V and 4 bases at J; junction bases unmatched: 2. In DNA form, the CDR3 reads TGCGCCAGCAGTGTACAGGGGGCATACGAGCAGTACTTC. It codes for CASSVQGAYEQYF.

The rearrangement links TRBV28 to TRBJ2-7, with 10 positions matching TRBD1. The germline gives CDR1 MDHEN, CDR2 SYDVKM. The CDR3 contains 15 residues. V dropped 5 bases and J dropped 6; count of bases not matched to a gene: 10. The DNA of the CDR3 is TGTGCCAGCAGTCTGGCAGGGGACAGGGGTTCCGAGCAGTACTTC. Encoded protein: CASSLAGDRGSEQYF.

The J gene is TRBJ2-7, the V gene TRBV6-2 or TRBV6-3; 10 nucleotides agree with TRBD2. Trimming at V came to 0 bases and at J to 2 bases, leaving 13 bases not matched to a gene. Germline lookup yields CDR1 MNHEY and CDR2 SVGEGT. This CDR3 is 19 amino acids long. CDR3 DNA sequence: TGTGCCAGCAGTTACTCGAGTCTTCTAGCGGGAGCCCCAGCCTACGAGCAGTACTTC. This sequence encodes CASSYSSLLAGAPAYEQYF.

The gene calls are TRBV6-6 and TRBJ2-1; 7 nucleotides align to TRBD2. J was trimmed by 0 bases and V by 6 bases; bases with no gene match: 14. CDR3 length: 18 residues. Germline assignment: CDR1 MNHNY and CDR2 SVGAGI (reference sequence). CDR3 protein: CASSRPPGRISSYNEQFF. Here the CDR3 DNA reads TGTGCCAGCAGCCGACCCCCCGGGAGGATCAGCTCCTACAATGAGCAGTTCTTC.

This clone was detected only once. The rearrangement uses TRBV9 and TRBJ1-1; D may be TRBD1 (6 bases). V shed 4 bases and J shed 9 bases, with 19 bases lying between them. Germline V CDR1 and CDR2: SGDLS, YYNGEE. The CDR3 is made up of 14 amino acids. The CDR3 sequence: CASSPQTGRTQAFF. CDR3 nucleotide sequence: TGTGCCAGCAGCCCCCAGACAGGACGAACCCAAGCTTTCTTT.

The V gene is TRBV20-1, the J gene TRBJ2-3, with D uncertain. V gave up 3 bases and J gave up 0 bases, with 10 bases separating them. CDR1 and CDR2 from the germline V gene are DFQATT and SNEGSKA (reference sequence). The CDR3 is 14 amino acids. The CDR3 loop is CSASSPTSTDTQYF. CDR3 sequence (DNA): TGCAGTGCTAGTTCGCCGACTAGCACAGATACGCAGTATTTT.

This clone was recorded a few times. The chain uses TRBV6-2 or TRBV6-3 and TRBJ1-1; TRBD1 is a possible D gene (5 bases). The V gene's germline CDR1 is MNHEY and CDR2 SVGEGT. The CDR3 runs to 14 residues. V dropped 6 bases and J dropped 6 bases, with 17 bases sitting between them. The CDR3, as DNA: TGTGCCAGCAGCCGCAGCCGGCGGGGCTCTGAAGCTTTCTTT. It translates to CASSRSRRGSEAFF.

The chain uses TRBV4-1 and TRBJ1-1, with D uncertain. The ends were cut back, 0 bases at V and 5 bases at J, with 7 bases in the middle. The CDR3 has 13 amino acids. Germline CDR1 is MGHRA and CDR2 is YSYEKL. The CDR3 DNA reads as TGCGCCAGCAGCCAAGACTGGAGGACTGAAGCTTTCTTT. As protein: CASSQDWRTEAFF.

V usage is TRBV28 and J usage is TRBJ1-3, with D uncertain. From germline, CDR1 is MDHEN and CDR2 SYDVKM. The CDR3 runs to 15 residues. V dropped 5 bases and J dropped 0 bases, with 11 bases sitting between them. In DNA, the CDR3 is TGTGCCAGCAGTACCGGACTGTACTCTGGAAACACCATATATTTT. Residues: CASSTGLYSGNTIYF.

The chain has TRBV7-2 and TRBJ2-3; 11 bases line up with TRBD2. Germline lookup yields CDR1 SGHTA and CDR2 FQGNSA. The CDR3 consists of 14 residues. Losses at the gene ends were 1 base for V and 14 bases for J; bases not matched to a gene: 8. CDR3 in amino acids: CASSLEVLAGVWYF. CDR3 coding DNA: TGTGCCAGCAGCTTAGAGGTACTAGCGGGAGTGTGGTATTTT.

This rearrangement joins TRBV27 to TRBJ2-7; the D is unclear. Trimming shortened V by 5 bases and J by 3 bases, and 8 bases separated the two germline ends. CDR3 size: 12 residues. Germline V lookup: CDR1 MNHEY, CDR2 SMNVEV (reference sequence). The CDR3 reads CASSPSVYEQYF. In DNA form, the CDR3 reads TGTGCCAGCAGTCCCTCCGTCTACGAGCAGTACTTC.

The CDR3 sequence: CASSYGTGPYEQYF. The CDR3 nucleotides read TGTGCCAGCAGCTATGGGACAGGACCCTACGAGCAGTACTTC. The chain is built from TRBV14 and TRBJ2-7, with 8 bases identical to TRBD1. Trimming at V came to 5 bases and at J to 2 bases, leaving 5 bases not matched to a gene. Germline V gene lookup returns CDR1 SGHDN and CDR2 FVKESK. The CDR3 totals 14 residues.

The gene calls are TRBV13 and TRBJ2-7; a weak D match, TRBD2 (5 bases). Germline CDR1 PRHDT, CDR2 FYEKMQ (reference sequence). The CDR3 totals 16 residues. Trimming left V 5 bases short and J 4 bases short, with 21 bases between. The CDR3 DNA reads TGTGCCAGCAGCCCCTCCCGGGAAAAAGGGCCGTACGAGCAGTACTTC. Translated: CASSPSREKGPYEQYF.